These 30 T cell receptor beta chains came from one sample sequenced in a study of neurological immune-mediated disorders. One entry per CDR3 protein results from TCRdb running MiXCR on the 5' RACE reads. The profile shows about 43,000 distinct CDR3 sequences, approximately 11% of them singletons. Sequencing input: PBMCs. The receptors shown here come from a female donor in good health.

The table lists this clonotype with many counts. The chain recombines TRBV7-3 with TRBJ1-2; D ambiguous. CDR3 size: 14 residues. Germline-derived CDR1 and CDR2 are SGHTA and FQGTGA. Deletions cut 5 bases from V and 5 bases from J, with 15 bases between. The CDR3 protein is CASSRRNSDYGYTF. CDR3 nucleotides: TGTGCCAGCAGCCGCCGAAACAGTGATTATGGCTACACCTTC.

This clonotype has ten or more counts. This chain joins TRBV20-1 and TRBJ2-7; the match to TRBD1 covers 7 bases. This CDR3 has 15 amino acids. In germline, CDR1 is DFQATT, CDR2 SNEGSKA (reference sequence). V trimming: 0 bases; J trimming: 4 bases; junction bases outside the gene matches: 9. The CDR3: CSARDLRQGSYEQYF. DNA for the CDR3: TGCAGTGCTAGAGATCTCAGACAGGGATCGTACGAGCAGTACTTC.

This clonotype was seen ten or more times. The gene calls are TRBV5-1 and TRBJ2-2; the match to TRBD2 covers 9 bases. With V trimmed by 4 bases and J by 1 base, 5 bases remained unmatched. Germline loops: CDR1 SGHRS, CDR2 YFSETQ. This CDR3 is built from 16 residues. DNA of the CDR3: TGCGCCAGCAGCCTTAGCGGGAGTGAGAACACCGGGGAGCTGTTTTTT. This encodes CASSLSGSENTGELFF.

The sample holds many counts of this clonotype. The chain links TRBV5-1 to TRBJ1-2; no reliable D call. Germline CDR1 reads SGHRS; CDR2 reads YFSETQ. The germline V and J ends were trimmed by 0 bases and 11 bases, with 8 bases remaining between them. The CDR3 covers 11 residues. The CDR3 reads CASSLGTEYTF. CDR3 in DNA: TGCGCCAGCAGCTTGGGGACCGAGTACACCTTC. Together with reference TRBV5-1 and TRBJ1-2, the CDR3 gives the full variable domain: KAGVTQTPRYLIKTRGQQVTLSCSPISGHRSVSWYQQTPGQGLQFLFEYFSETQRNKGNFPGRFSGRQFSNSRSEMNVSTLELGDSALYLCASSLGTEYTFGSGTRLTVV.

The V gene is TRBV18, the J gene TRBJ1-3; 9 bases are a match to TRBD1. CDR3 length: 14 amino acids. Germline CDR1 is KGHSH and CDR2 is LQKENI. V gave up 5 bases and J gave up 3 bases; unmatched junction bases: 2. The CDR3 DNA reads TGTGCCAGCTCAAGGACAGGGGATGGAAACACCATATATTTT. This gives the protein CASSRTGDGNTIYF.

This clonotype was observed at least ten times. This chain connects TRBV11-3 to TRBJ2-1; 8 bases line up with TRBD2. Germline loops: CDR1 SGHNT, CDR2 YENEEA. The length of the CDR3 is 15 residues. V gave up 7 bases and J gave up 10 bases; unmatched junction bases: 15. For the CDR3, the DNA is TGTGCCAGCACCCGGGGTGGTAGCGGGATGAGAGAGCAGTTCTTC. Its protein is CASTRGGSGMREQFF. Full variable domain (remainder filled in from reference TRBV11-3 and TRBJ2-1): EAGVVQSPRYKIIEKKQPVAFWCNPISGHNTLYWYLQNLGQGPELLIRYENEEAVDDSQLPKDRFSAERLKGVDSTLKIQPAELGDSAVYLCASTRGGSGMREQFFGPGTRLTVL.

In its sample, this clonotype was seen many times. Written as DNA, the CDR3 is TGTGCCAGCAGCGTAAAGGGGCAGGGCTACTACGAGCAGTACTTC. It encodes CASSVKGQGYYEQYF. The chain uses TRBV9 and TRBJ2-7; D perhaps matches TRBD1 (5 bases). Germline loops: CDR1 SGDLS, CDR2 YYNGEE. Between the trimmed V and J ends, which lost 1 base and 3 bases, there was a span of 14 bases. This CDR3 is built from 15 residues.

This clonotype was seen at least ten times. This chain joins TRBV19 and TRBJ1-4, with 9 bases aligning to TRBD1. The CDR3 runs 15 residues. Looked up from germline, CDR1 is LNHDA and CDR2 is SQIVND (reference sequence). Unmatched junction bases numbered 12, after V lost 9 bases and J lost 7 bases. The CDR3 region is CASHNTGQGLEKLFF. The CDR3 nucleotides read TGTGCCAGCCACAACACGGGACAGGGACTTGAAAAACTGTTTTTT.

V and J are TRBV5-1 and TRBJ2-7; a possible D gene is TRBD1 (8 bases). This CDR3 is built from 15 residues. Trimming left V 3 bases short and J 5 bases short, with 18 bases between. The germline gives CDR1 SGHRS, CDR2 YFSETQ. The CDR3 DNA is TGCGCCAGCAGCTGGGGGGGGACAGGTGAAAACGAGCAGTACTTC. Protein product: CASSWGGTGENEQYF.

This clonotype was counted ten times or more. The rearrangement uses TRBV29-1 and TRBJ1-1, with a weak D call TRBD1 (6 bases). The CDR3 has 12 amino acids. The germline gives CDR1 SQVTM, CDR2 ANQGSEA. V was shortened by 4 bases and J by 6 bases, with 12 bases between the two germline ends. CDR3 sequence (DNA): TGCAGCGTTGTCGGGGGGCCTCCTGAAGCTTTCTTT. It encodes CSVVGGPPEAFF. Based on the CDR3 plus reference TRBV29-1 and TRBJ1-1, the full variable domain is SAVISQKPSRDICQRGTSLTIQCQVDSQVTMMFWYRQQPGQSLTLIATANQGSEATYESGFVIDKFPISRPNLTFSTLTVSNMSPEDSSIYLCSVVGGPPEAFFGQGTRLTVV.

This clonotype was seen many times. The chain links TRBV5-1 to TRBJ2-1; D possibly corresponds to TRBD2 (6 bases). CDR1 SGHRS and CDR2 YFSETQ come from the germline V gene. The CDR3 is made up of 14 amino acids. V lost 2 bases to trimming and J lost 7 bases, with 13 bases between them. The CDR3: CASSFPGDRNEQFF. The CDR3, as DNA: TGCGCCAGCAGCTTCCCGGGGGACCGGAATGAGCAGTTCTTC.

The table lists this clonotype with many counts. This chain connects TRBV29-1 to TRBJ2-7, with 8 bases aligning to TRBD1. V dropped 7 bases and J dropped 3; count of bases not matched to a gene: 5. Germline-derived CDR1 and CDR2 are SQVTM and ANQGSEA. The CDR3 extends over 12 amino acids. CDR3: CSAGQGVYEQYF. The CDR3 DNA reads TGCAGCGCCGGACAGGGTGTCTACGAGCAGTACTTC.

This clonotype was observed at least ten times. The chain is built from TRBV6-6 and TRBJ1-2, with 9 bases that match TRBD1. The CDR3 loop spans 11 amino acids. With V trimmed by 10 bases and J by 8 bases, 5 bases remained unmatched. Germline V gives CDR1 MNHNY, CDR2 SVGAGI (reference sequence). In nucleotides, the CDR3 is TGTGCCACGTACAGGGGGCGCGGCTACACCTTC. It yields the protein CATYRGRGYTF.

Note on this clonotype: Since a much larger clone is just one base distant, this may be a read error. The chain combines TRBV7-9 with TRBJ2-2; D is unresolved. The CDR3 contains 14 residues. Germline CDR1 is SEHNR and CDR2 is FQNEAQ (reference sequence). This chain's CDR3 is CASSLDSNTVELFF. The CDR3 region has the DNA TGTGCCAGCAGCTTAGATTCGAACACCGTGGAGCTGTTTTTT.

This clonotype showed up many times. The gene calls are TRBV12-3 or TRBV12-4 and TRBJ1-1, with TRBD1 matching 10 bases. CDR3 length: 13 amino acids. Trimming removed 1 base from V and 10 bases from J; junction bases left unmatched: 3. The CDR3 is CASSLGGTGVAFF. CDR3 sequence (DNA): TGTGCCAGCAGTTTAGGGGGGACAGGGGTAGCTTTCTTT.

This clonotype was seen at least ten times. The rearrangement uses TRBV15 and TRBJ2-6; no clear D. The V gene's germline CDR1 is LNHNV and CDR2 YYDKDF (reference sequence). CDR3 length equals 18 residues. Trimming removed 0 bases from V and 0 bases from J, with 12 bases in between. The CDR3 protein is CATSREFGRTSGANVLTF. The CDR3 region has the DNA TGTGCCACCAGCAGAGAGTTCGGACGCACCTCTGGGGCCAACGTCCTGACTTTC.

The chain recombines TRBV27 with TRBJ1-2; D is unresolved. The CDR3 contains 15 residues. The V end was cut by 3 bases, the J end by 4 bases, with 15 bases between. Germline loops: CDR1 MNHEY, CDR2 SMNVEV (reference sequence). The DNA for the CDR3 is TGTGCCAGCAGTTTGAGGACGGCTTGTCCCTATGGCTACACCTTC. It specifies CASSLRTACPYGYTF.

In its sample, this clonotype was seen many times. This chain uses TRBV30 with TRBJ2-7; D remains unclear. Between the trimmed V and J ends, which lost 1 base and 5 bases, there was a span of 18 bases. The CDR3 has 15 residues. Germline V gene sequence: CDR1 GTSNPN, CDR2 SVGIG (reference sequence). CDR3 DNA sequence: TGTGCCTGGAGTGCCCCCCGGACCACAGTTCACGAGCAGTACTTC. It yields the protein CAWSAPRTTVHEQYF.

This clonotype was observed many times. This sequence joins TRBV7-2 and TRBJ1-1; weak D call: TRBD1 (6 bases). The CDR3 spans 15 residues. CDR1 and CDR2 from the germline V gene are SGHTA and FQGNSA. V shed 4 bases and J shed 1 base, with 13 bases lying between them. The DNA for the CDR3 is TGTGCCAGCAGCTACAGGGTTGATAGGAACACTGAAGCTTTCTTT. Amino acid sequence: CASSYRVDRNTEAFF. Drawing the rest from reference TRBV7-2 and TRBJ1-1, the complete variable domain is GAGVSQSPSNKVTEKGKDVELRCDPISGHTALYWYRQSLGQGLEFLIYFQGNSAPDKSGLPSDRFSAERTGGSVSTLTIQRTQQEDSAVYLCASSYRVDRNTEAFFGQGTRLTVV.

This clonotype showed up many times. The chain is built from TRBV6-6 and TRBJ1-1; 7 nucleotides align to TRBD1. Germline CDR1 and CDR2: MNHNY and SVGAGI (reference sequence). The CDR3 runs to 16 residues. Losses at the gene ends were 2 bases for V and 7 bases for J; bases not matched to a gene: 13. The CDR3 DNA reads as TGTGCCAGCAGTTACGGGAGGGGGCGTACCTTGATTGAAGCTTTCTTT. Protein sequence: CASSYGRGRTLIEAFF.

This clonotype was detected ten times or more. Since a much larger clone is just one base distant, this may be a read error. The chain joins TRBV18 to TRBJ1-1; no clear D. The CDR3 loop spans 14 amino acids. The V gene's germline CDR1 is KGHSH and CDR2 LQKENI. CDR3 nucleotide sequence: TGTGCCAACTCACCTCTTGGAGGTGGGACTGAAGCTTTCTTT. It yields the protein CANSPLGGGTEAFF.

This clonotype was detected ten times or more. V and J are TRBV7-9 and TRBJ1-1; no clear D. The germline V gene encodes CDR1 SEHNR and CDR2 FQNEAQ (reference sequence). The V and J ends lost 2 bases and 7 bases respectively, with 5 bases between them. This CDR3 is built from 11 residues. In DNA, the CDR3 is TGTGCCAGCAGCTTATCCCATGAAGCTTTCTTT. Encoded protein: CASSLSHEAFF.

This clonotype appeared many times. This CDR3 reads CASSLERTGELFF. CDR3 DNA: TGTGCCAGCAGCTTAGAGAGGACCGGGGAGCTGTTTTTT. The chain employs TRBV7-8 and TRBJ2-2; no clear D. The CDR3 runs to 13 residues. CDR1 and CDR2 (germline): SGHVS, FQNEAQ. Trimming took 1 base from V and 5 from J, leaving 5 bases between them. The complete variable domain, with remaining parts taken from reference TRBV7-8 and TRBJ2-2, reads GAGVSQSPRYKVAKRGQDVALRCDPISGHVSLFWYQQALGQGPEFLTYFQNEAQLDKSGLPSDRFFAERPEGSVSTLKIQRTQQEDSAVYLCASSLERTGELFFGEGSRLTVL.

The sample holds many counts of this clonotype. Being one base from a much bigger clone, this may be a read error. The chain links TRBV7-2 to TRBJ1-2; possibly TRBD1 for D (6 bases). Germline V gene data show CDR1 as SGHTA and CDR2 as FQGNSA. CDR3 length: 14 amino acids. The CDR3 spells CASSLGGGTYGDTF. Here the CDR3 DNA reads TGTGCCAGCAGCTTAGGAGGGGGGACCTATGGCGACACCTTC.

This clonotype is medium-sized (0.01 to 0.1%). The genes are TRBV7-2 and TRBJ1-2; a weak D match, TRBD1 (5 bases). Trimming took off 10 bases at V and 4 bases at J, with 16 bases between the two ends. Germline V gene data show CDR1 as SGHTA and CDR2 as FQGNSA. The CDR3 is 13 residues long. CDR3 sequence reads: CATAEGPSYGYTF. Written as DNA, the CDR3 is TGTGCCACCGCGGAGGGACCGAGCTATGGCTACACCTTC.

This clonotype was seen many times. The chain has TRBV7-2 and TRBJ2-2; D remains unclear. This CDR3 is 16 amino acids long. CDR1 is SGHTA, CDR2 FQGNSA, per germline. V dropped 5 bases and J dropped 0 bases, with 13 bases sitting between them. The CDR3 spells CASSPHMVANTGELFF. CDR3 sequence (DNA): TGTGCCAGCAGCCCCCATATGGTTGCGAACACCGGGGAGCTGTTTTTT.

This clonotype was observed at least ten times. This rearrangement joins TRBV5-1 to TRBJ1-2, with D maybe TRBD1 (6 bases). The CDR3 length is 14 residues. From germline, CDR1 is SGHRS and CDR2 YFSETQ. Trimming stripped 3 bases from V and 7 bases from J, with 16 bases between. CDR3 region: CASSSRQAEGGYTF. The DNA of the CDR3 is TGCGCCAGCAGCTCCAGACAGGCAGAGGGTGGCTACACCTTC.

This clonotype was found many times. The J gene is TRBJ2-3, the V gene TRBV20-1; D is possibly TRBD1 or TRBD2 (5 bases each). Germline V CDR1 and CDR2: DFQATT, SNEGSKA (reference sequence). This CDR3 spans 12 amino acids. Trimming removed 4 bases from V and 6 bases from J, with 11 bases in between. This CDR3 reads CSAKPGQDTQYF. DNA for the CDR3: TGCAGTGCTAAGCCGGGGCAGGATACGCAGTATTTT.

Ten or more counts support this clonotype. Here the CDR3 DNA reads TGCGCCAGCAGCTTGGGGGGACAAGGAAAAAACATTCAGTACTTC. This gives the protein CASSLGGQGKNIQYF. The J gene is TRBJ2-4, the V gene TRBV5-1, with a weak D call TRBD1 (6 bases). CDR3 size: 15 residues. Looked up from germline, CDR1 is SGHRS and CDR2 is YFSETQ. The V end was cut by 0 bases, the J end by 4 bases, with 11 bases between.

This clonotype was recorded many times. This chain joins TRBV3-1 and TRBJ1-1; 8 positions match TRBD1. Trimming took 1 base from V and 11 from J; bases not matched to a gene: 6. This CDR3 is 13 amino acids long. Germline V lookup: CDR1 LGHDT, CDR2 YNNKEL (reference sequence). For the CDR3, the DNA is TGTGCCAGCAGCCAAGGGCTGGACAGGGACGCTTTCTTT. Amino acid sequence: CASSQGLDRDAFF.